This TCR beta chain was documented in a study of beta chain features in type 1 diabetes. Reverse transcribing all isolated RNA meant expressed TCRB transcripts were sequenced. Profiled with immunoSEQ multiplex PCR; TCRdb holds only in-frame clones, not every one. The sample lists approximately 250,000 clones; around an eighth were seen once. Trimming took 8 bases from V and 3 from J, leaving 8 bases between them. The CDR3 runs to 13 residues. The germline V gene encodes CDR1 MNHEY and CDR2 SMNVEV (reference sequence). In this sample, this clone turned up a few times. This chain uses TRBV27 with TRBJ1-6; no reliable D call. Sequenced: naive CD4+ T cells from blood. The source is a woman between 40 and 55 years old in good health. DNA for the CDR3: TGTGCCAGCCACCAGTTCTATAATTCACCCCTCCACTTT. Translated: CASHQFYNSPLHF.